A selection of T cell receptor beta chains follows, all from one sample in a study of blood T cell repertoires in COVID-19. The protocol was immunoSEQ multiplex PCR, while the TCRdb copy is restricted to in-frame clones and leaves out a portion. Seen here are 23,000 or so clones, 91% observed once, and the top ten hold 3.1%. The specimen sequenced was peripheral blood. These receptors were collected from a woman in her 70s with active COVID-19. The CDR3 runs from the conserved cysteine through the conserved F or W. The D gene is left open where the match is weak. The size entry is marked missing in some rows and otherwise reads once, few, many or a size class.

j_gene,v_gene,abundance,d_gene,CDR3aa,CDR3nt
TRBJ2-1,TRBV9,NA,TRBD2,CASSVAGTSSYNEQFF,TGTGCCAGCAGCGTAGCCGGGACTAGCTCCTACAATGAGCAGTTCTTC
TRBJ2-1,TRBV18,NA,TRBD2,CASSSIAGAAYNEQFF,TGTGCCAGCTCATCGATAGCGGGAGCGGCCTACAATGAGCAGTTCTTC
TRBJ2-2,TRBV28,NA,NA,CASSSQDYYTGELFF,TGTGCCAGCAGTTCCCAGGACTATTACACCGGGGAGCTGTTTTTT
TRBJ2-7,TRBV7-2,NA,TRBD1,CASSLGWDRTYEQYF,TGTGCCAGCAGCTTAGGGTGGGACAGAACCTACGAGCAGTACTTC
TRBJ1-2,TRBV5-1,NA,TRBD1,CASSLAGGYTRNYGYTF,TGCGCCAGCAGCTTGGCAGGGGGTTATACCCGCAACTATGGCTACACCTTC
TRBJ2-7,TRBV7-2,NA,TRBD2,CASSARLAGDQYF,TGTGCCAGCAGCGCCCGACTAGCGGGAGACCAGTACTTC
TRBJ2-7,TRBV28,once,NA,CASSFARAGEQYF,TGTGCCAGCAGTTTCGCCAGGGCGGGGGAGCAGTACTTC
TRBJ2-1,TRBV2,NA,NA,CATKGDKAFNEQFF,TGTGCCACGAAGGGGGACAAGGCCTTCAATGAGCAGTTCTTC
TRBJ2-3,TRBV18,NA,TRBD1,CASSTTGSDTQYF,TGTGCCAGCTCAACGACAGGGTCAGATACGCAGTATTTT
TRBJ2-6,TRBV19,NA,TRBD1,CASSPITGAGANVLTF,TGTGCCAGTAGTCCCATAACAGGGGCTGGGGCCAACGTCCTGACTTTC
TRBJ2-3,TRBV3-1/TRBV3-2,NA,NA,CASSQASQVSTDTQYF,TGTGCCAGCAGCCAAGCCTCACAGGTTAGCACAGATACGCAGTATTTT
TRBJ2-4,TRBV18,NA,TRBD1,CASSPPSIWDRVNIQYF,TGTGCCAGCTCACCACCCTCGATCTGGGACAGGGTAAACATTCAGTACTTC
TRBJ2-7,TRBV19,NA,NA,CASSIHSRRDRAAEQYF,TGTGCCAGTAGTATACACTCAAGGCGGGACAGAGCTGCCGAGCAGTACTTC
TRBJ2-7,TRBV3-1/TRBV3-2,NA,TRBD2,CASSQEGTSGTEQYF,TGTGCCAGCAGCCAAGAAGGGACTAGCGGGACCGAGCAGTACTTC
TRBJ2-5,TRBV7-2,NA,TRBD2,CASRLAGEETQYF,TGTGCCAGCAGACTAGCGGGAGAAGAGACCCAGTACTTC
TRBJ2-2,TRBV4-1,NA,TRBD2,CASSLKTIGLAGERAGELFF,TGCGCCAGCAGCCTCAAAACTATTGGGCTAGCGGGAGAAAGGGCCGGGGAGCTGTTTTTT
TRBJ2-1,TRBV5-1,NA,TRBD1,CASSSGQGAYNEQFF,TGCGCCAGCAGCTCAGGACAGGGGGCGTACAATGAGCAGTTCTTC
TRBJ2-7,TRBV28,NA,NA,CASSPPPGLPLGEQYF,TGTGCCAGCAGTCCCCCCCCGGGACTCCCACTTGGGGAGCAGTACTTC
TRBJ2-5,TRBV19,NA,TRBD2,CASSSRLAGLETQYF,TGTGCCAGTAGTAGCCGACTAGCGGGATTGGAGACCCAGTACTTC
TRBJ2-3,TRBV5-4,once,TRBD2,CASSAGTSGSGSDTQYF,TGTGCCAGCAGCGCCGGGACTAGCGGGAGTGGGTCAGATACGCAGTATTTT
TRBJ1-5,TRBV19,NA,NA,CASTGSNQPQHF,TGTGCCAGTACCGGTAGCAATCAGCCCCAGCATTTT
TRBJ1-1,TRBV11-2,NA,NA,CASSRRTDPTEAFF,TGTGCCAGCAGCCGACGGACAGACCCTACTGAAGCTTTCTTT
TRBJ2-1,TRBV28,NA,NA,CASSPPASLSYNEQFF,TGTGCCAGCAGTCCCCCCGCGAGCCTCTCCTACAATGAGCAGTTCTTC
TRBJ2-1,TRBV7-3,NA,NA,CASSLLGRRGNEQFF,TGTGCCAGCAGCTTATTAGGGAGAAGAGGGAATGAGCAGTTCTTC
TRBJ2-1,TRBV28,NA,TRBD2,CASSLSDSGSWRNEQFF,TGTGCCAGCAGTTTATCGGATAGCGGGAGTTGGCGGAATGAGCAGTTCTTC
TRBJ1-6,TRBV27,NA,NA,CASSADRSGSPLHF,TGTGCCAGCAGTGCCGACAGGTCCGGTTCACCCCTCCACTTT
TRBJ1-2,TRBV23-1,NA,NA,CASSPDRGGESSNYGYTF,TGCGCCAGCAGTCCCGACCGGGGGGGGGAGAGCTCTAACTATGGCTACACCTTC
TRBJ2-3,TRBV5-1,NA,TRBD1,CASSFRQGARDTQYF,TGCGCCAGCAGCTTTAGACAGGGGGCAAGAGATACGCAGTATTTT
TRBJ2-1,TRBV6-6,NA,NA,CASSYRLFQFF,TGTGCCAGCAGTTACCGACTATTTCAGTTCTTC
TRBJ1-5,TRBV6-2/TRBV6-3,NA,TRBD1,CASSPGGGNQPQHF,TGTGCCAGCAGTCCAGGGGGCGGCAATCAGCCCCAGCATTTT
TRBJ1-6,TRBV28,NA,NA,CASSLWQGPGNSPLHF,TGTGCCAGCAGTTTGTGGCAGGGGCCAGGGAATTCACCCCTCCACTTT
TRBJ1-5,TRBV29-1,NA,NA,CSVAQGLGQPQHF,TGCAGCGTTGCCCAGGGCTTAGGGCAGCCCCAGCATTTT
TRBJ1-1,TRBV7-8,NA,NA,CASSSRGGGTEAFF,TGTGCCAGCAGCTCGAGGGGGGGCGGCACTGAAGCTTTCTTT
TRBJ1-1,TRBV4-1,NA,NA,CASSQDGRPGNTEAFF,TGCGCCAGCAGCCAAGATGGCAGGCCGGGAAACACTGAAGCTTTCTTT
TRBJ1-2,TRBV2,NA,NA,CASSVQGFGYTF,TGTGCCAGCAGTGTACAGGGCTTTGGCTACACCTTC
TRBJ1-1,TRBV4-2,NA,TRBD1,CASSQKQGDTEAFF,TGTGCCAGCAGCCAAAAACAGGGGGACACTGAAGCTTTCTTT
TRBJ2-1,TRBV29-1,once,TRBD2,CSVETSGWGYNEQFF,TGCAGCGTTGAGACTAGCGGGTGGGGCTACAATGAGCAGTTCTTC
TRBJ1-1,TRBV6-5,NA,TRBD1,CASGGQVNTEAFF,TGTGCCAGCGGGGGACAGGTGAACACTGAAGCTTTCTTT
TRBJ2-5,TRBV19,NA,NA,CATKIQGYRQETQYF,TGTGCCACCAAAATACAGGGCTATAGGCAAGAGACCCAGTACTTC
TRBJ1-3,TRBV5-6,NA,TRBD1,CASSWGTGDTIYF,TGTGCCAGCAGCTGGGGGACAGGGGACACCATATATTTT
TRBJ2-1,TRBV5-6,NA,TRBD2,CASSSLAGDYEQFF,TGTGCCAGCAGTTCACTAGCGGGAGACTATGAGCAGTTCTTC